This is a list of T cell receptor beta chains from one sample in a study of response to subunit inactivated influenza vaccine. Using its own MiXCR run on the RT-PCR reads, TCRdb lists one record per CDR3 protein. The repertoire holds just over 300,000 distinct CDR3 sequences, with about a fifth as singletons. The material was PBMCs from blood, obtained approximately 20 months after vaccination. The receptors were sampled from a man in his fifties or sixties who received an inactivated influenza vaccine. Both conserved end residues are trimmed from each CDR3. The size field is filled for only some rows; it gives once, few, many or a size class.

v_gene	j_gene	abundance	CDR3aa
TRBV12-3/TRBV12-4	TRBJ1-5	few	ASRPTGTIPQPQH
TRBV16	TRBJ2-7	few	ASSQAGGNYEQY
TRBV6-2/TRBV6-3	TRBJ2-7	once	ASSYPTLGLDSYEQY
TRBV27	TRBJ1-1	many	ASSLSGTTNTEAF
TRBV29-1	TRBJ1-2	few	SADGLGNGYT
TRBV7-8	TRBJ2-2	NA	ASSFLQRPTGELF
TRBV5-1	TRBJ2-6	NA	ASSPGLDGGANVLT
TRBV5-1	TRBJ1-6	few	ASSSGLDRNSPLH
TRBV19	TRBJ1-6	NA	ASNDRPNSPLH
TRBV7-2	TRBJ2-3	NA	ASRPSVASTDTQY
TRBV7-9	TRBJ2-7	few	ASSTDRQQY
TRBV6-5	TRBJ1-4	NA	ASSYVSEVEKLF
TRBV20-1	TRBJ1-1	many	SARDGGNTEAF
TRBV4-3	TRBJ2-7	NA	ASSERLAGAGLYEQY
TRBV20-1	TRBJ2-1	NA	SARVTGTGGNEQF
TRBV6-1	TRBJ1-2	NA	ASSERTENYGYT
TRBV10-3	TRBJ1-1	few	ATSTGPTEAF
TRBV4-3	TRBJ2-7	NA	ASSQVLGGGGEQY
TRBV4-1	TRBJ1-2	many	ASSQQQGFSHYGYT
TRBV11-2	TRBJ2-4	few	ASSPRGRGYKNIQY
TRBV29-1	TRBJ1-1	NA	SVEDRTRPGNTEAF
TRBV5-6	TRBJ2-2	few	ASSRGGPGELF
TRBV5-5	TRBJ2-5	NA	ASSLYPGYETQY
TRBV6-2/TRBV6-3	TRBJ2-5	NA	ASSYSTSGSQETQY
TRBV20-1	TRBJ2-7	few	SARWQAAYEQY
TRBV7-9	TRBJ2-7	NA	ASSLGEGPYEQY
TRBV5-6	TRBJ1-5	NA	ASSRGRNDQPQH
TRBV4-1	TRBJ1-2	few	ASSQEWAQTISYGYT
TRBV2	TRBJ2-1	few	ASRVNSGNEQF
TRBV2	TRBJ1-1	many	ASIEGGTDTEAF
TRBV20-1	TRBJ1-1	NA	SARAGGTNTEAF
TRBV6-5	TRBJ1-2	NA	ASSYSNGVDGYT
TRBV6-2/TRBV6-3	TRBJ2-7	NA	ASRDISGGSSYEQY
TRBV2	TRBJ1-1	NA	ASEAGNTEAF
TRBV12-3/TRBV12-4	TRBJ2-5	NA	ASSLSGVGTQY
TRBV20-1	TRBJ1-6	many	SAQQGIGNSPLH
TRBV5-4	TRBJ2-7	NA	ASSPSTSVSYEQY
TRBV20-1	TRBJ2-3	few	SAPVAARDTQY
TRBV2	TRBJ2-5	many	ASSEYLGGETQY
TRBV5-6	TRBJ1-2	NA	ASSHQGTSYGYT
TRBV5-1	TRBJ1-5	few	ASSLGLLRRAPGNQPQH
TRBV28	TRBJ2-1	once	ASSPGIGEESKNEQF
TRBV12-3/TRBV12-4	TRBJ1-5	NA	ASSLSGMRQPQH
TRBV20-1	TRBJ2-7	once	SATGGGPGYEQY
TRBV28	TRBJ2-7	NA	ASTPGTGSYEQY
TRBV20-1	TRBJ2-5	NA	SASWRLGEETQY